This T cell receptor beta chain originates from a study of T-cell memory formation after mild COVID-19. Study-wide context: Each donor largely had its own TCR clusters.

MiXCR, run by TCRdb on the 5' RACE reads, gives a single entry per CDR3 protein. The sample includes roughly 310,000 distinct CDR3 sequences, 15% to 20% of them seen just once. Notes on the study in general: Contracting clones, day 15 to 85, had balanced CD4/CD8, and later expanders favored CD4+. Researchers report contracting CD4+ clones mostly in CM and EM, with CD8+ clones in EMRA.

CDR1 and CDR2 (germline): MDHEN, SYDVKM. CDR3 length: 13 amino acids. The trim removed 8 bases at V and 1 base at J, leaving 4 bases unmatched. As concerns this clonotype: The antigen is unknown.

Sequences were obtained from PBMCs or a T cell subset sorted from them (not recorded which). The chain is built from TRBV28 and TRBJ1-2; TRBD1 aligns across 7 bases. The sequence was obtained from a man between 18 and 35 years old who had mild COVID-19 (a few samples of this study predate the infection). Cell type and time point are not known. The CDR3 sequence is CASFGTVNYGYTF. The CDR3 nucleotides read TGTGCCAGCTTCGGGACAGTTAACTATGGCTACACCTTC.